The clone carrying this T cell receptor (beta chain) was picked up a small number of times. As yet, its antigen is unknown. These data come from a study of identical twins. One entry per CDR3 protein results from TCRdb running MiXCR on the 5' RACE reads. Of fewer than 650,000 distinct CDR3 sequences detected, around 9.6% appear once; the ten largest clones hold 3%. Study-level points and caveats: Insertion counts were lower in abundant cord blood beta clonotypes, a trend that memory repertoires did not show.

Trimming pared 5 bases from V and 1 base from J, leaving 11 bases between. The CDR3 runs 14 residues. The germline CDR1 and CDR2 sequences are MDHEN and SYDVKM. The same sample was also studied in work on yellow fever vaccine responses in identical twins. That source reports: The T cell response to vaccination in identical twins was reportedly partly convergent and partly personalized.

This clonotype was sampled from a woman aged 18-30 years in good health. V usage is TRBV28 and J usage is TRBJ1-1; D not resolved. The material sequenced was PBMCs. The CDR3 spells CASSLRLKNTEAFF. The CDR3 region has the DNA TGTGCCAGCAGTCTGCGTCTAAAGAACACTGAAGCTTTCTTT. The full variable domain, completed using reference TRBV28 and TRBJ1-1, is DVKVTQSSRYLVKRTGEKVFLECVQDMDHENMFWYRQDPGLGLRLIYFSYDVKMKEKGDIPEGYSVSREKKERFSLILESASTNQTSMYLCASSLRLKNTEAFFGQGTRLTVV.